A single sample gave rise to the 20 T cell receptor beta chains below, sequenced in a study of CD8+ T cells in alopecia areata. Treatment described: oral pan-JAK inhibitor, 5-10 mg twice daily. TCR sequencing used cDNA made by reverse transcription of extracted RNA. Profiled with immunoSEQ multiplex PCR; TCRdb holds only in-frame clones, not every one. The data hold roughly 150,000 clones, with 50% to 65% observed a single time. The source material was CD8+ T cells sorted from blood, sampled at week 4, from a patient treated with tofacitinib. These receptors all come from a human donor with alopecia areata.

This rearrangement joins TRBV27 to TRBJ1-5; D might be TRBD1 (5 bases). V dropped 7 bases and J dropped 0 bases, with 13 bases sitting between them. The germline CDR1 and CDR2 sequences are MNHEY and SMNVEV (reference sequence). The length of the CDR3 is 15 residues. The CDR3, as DNA: TGTGCCAGCATCAGCCGGGGGGATAGCAATCAGCCCCAGCATTTT. Translation: CASISRGDSNQPQHF.

The chain combines TRBV12-5 with TRBJ2-7; D is perhaps TRBD1 (5 bases). V lost 5 bases to trimming and J lost 3 bases, with 11 bases between them. Germline CDR1 and CDR2: LGHNT and FRNRAP. The CDR3 totals 13 residues. The CDR3 nucleotides read TGTGCTAGTGGTCCAGGGTTTGGCTACGAGCAGTACTTC. Its translation is CASGPGFGYEQYF.

This clone was seen just once. The chain employs TRBV18 and TRBJ1-1; possible D gene TRBD1, 6 bases. CDR3 length equals 15 residues. The V end was cut by 2 bases, the J end by 4 bases, with 14 bases between. The V gene's germline CDR1 is KGHSH and CDR2 LQKENI. CDR3 in amino acids: CASSPTKGDPTEAFF. The CDR3 bases are TGTGCCAGCTCACCAACCAAGGGGGACCCCACTGAAGCTTTCTTT.

This clone was picked up one time. V gene TRBV14 combines with J gene TRBJ2-2; 8 nucleotides align to TRBD1. The J segment lost 4 bases and the V segment lost 0 bases, leaving 7 bases of the junction unmatched. The V gene's germline CDR1 is SGHDN and CDR2 FVKESK. This CDR3 region has 17 residues. CDR3 loop: CASSQDLQGGRTGELFF. In nucleotides, the CDR3 is TGTGCCAGCAGCCAAGATCTACAGGGGGGACGCACCGGGGAGCTGTTTTTT.

V usage is TRBV4-1 and J usage is TRBJ1-5; the D gene is possibly TRBD1 (5 bases). CDR1 is MGHRA and CDR2 is YSYEKL in the germline V gene. This CDR3 has 16 residues. Trimming took off 4 bases at V and 0 bases at J, with 13 bases between the two ends. The CDR3 DNA follows: TGCGCCAGCAGCCGCAGACAGCGCCATAGCAATCAGCCCCAGCATTTT. Its protein product is CASSRRQRHSNQPQHF.

This chain connects TRBV5-4 to TRBJ2-7; D unclear. Trimming removed 2 bases from V and 0 bases from J, with 12 bases in between. Germline CDR1 reads SGHNT; CDR2 reads YYREEE (reference sequence). This CDR3 has 15 amino acids. This CDR3 is CASSLDVVTSYEQYF. CDR3 nucleotides: TGTGCCAGCAGCTTAGACGTAGTTACCTCCTACGAGCAGTACTTC.

V usage is TRBV7-9 and J usage is TRBJ2-3, with D possibly TRBD1 on 6 matching bases. Per the germline V gene, CDR1 is SEHNR and CDR2 is FQNEAQ (reference sequence). V gave up 5 bases and J gave up 2 bases, with 11 bases separating them. This CDR3 has 14 amino acids. CDR3 sequence (DNA): TGTGCCAGCAGCCGGGACACTAACACAGATACGCAGTATTTT. It translates to CASSRDTNTDTQYF.

This chain uses TRBV29-1 with TRBJ2-7; D is possibly TRBD1 or TRBD2 (7 bases each). The V end lost 4 bases, the J end lost 1 base, and 11 bases lay between the germline ends. CDR1 and CDR2 from the germline V gene are SQVTM and ANQGSEA. The CDR3 consists of 13 residues. CDR3: CSVARGGSYEQYF. In nucleotides, the CDR3 is TGCAGCGTTGCCAGGGGGGGGTCCTACGAGCAGTACTTC.

As regards this clone: This CDR3 is also generated by other DNA sequences in the sample. The J gene is TRBJ1-5, the V gene TRBV30; 7 nucleotides match TRBD1. The length of the CDR3 is 13 residues. CDR1 and CDR2 (germline): GTSNPN, SVGIG (reference sequence). V trimming: 2 bases; J trimming: 7 bases; junction bases outside the gene matches: 5. The CDR3 region is CAWSPQGDQPQHF. The CDR3 DNA reads as TGTGCCTGGAGTCCGCAGGGGGACCAGCCCCAGCATTTT.

V and J are TRBV15 and TRBJ2-6, with D uncertain. CDR1 is LNHNV and CDR2 is YYDKDF in the germline V gene (reference sequence). V lost 6 bases and J 1 base, leaving 4 bases between the germline ends. The CDR3 sequence is 13 residues long. In DNA form, the CDR3 reads TGTGCCACCAGGGGGTCTGGGGCCAACGTCCTGACTTTC. Amino acids: CATRGSGANVLTF.

The chain recombines TRBV9 with TRBJ2-1; 8 positions agree with TRBD1. The CDR3 totals 15 residues. V lost 3 bases to trimming and J lost 5 bases; unmatched junction nucleotides: 7. The germline CDR1 and CDR2 sequences are SGDLS and YYNGEE. CDR3 sequence: CASSERQGPNNEQFF. The CDR3 bases are TGTGCCAGCAGCGAAAGACAGGGGCCTAACAATGAGCAGTTCTTC.

This sequence joins TRBV6-5 and TRBJ2-1; 8 bases are shared with TRBD1. Germline V gene data show CDR1 as MNHEY and CDR2 as SVGAGI. Trimming cost V 5 bases and J 4 bases; bases outside gene matches: 7. The CDR3 loop spans 15 amino acids. The chain's CDR3 is CASSTLRGPYNEQFF. The CDR3 region has the DNA TGTGCCAGCAGTACACTCAGGGGGCCTTACAATGAGCAGTTCTTC.

This clone was counted a few times. The gene calls are TRBV29-1 and TRBJ2-1, with D perhaps matching TRBD2 (6 bases). The CDR3 contains 15 residues. Germline CDR1 is SQVTM and CDR2 is ANQGSEA. The V gene lost 0 bases and the J gene lost 1 base, with 10 bases spanning the gap. CDR3: CSVEDRRGSYNEQFF. CDR3 bases: TGCAGCGTTGAAGATCGACGGGGGTCCTACAATGAGCAGTTCTTC.

This clone showed up just a few times. The CDR3: CAISESTGAKDEQFF. The DNA of the CDR3 is TGTGCCATCAGTGAGTCAACGGGGGCCAAGGATGAGCAGTTCTTC. The chain has TRBV10-3 and TRBJ2-1; D possibly uses TRBD1 or TRBD2 (6 bases each). The ends were cut back, 0 bases at V and 8 bases at J, with 14 bases in the middle. CDR3 size: 15 residues. Germline values: CDR1 ENHRY, CDR2 SYGVKD.

J is TRBJ1-1 and V is TRBV4-1, with D possibly matching TRBD1 (5 bases). V lost 4 bases and J 1 base, leaving 13 bases between the germline ends. CDR3 length: 15 residues. Per germline, CDR1 MGHRA and CDR2 YSYEKL. The CDR3 coding sequence is TGCGCCAGCAGCCTAGTGCAGCAGGGGAACACTGAAGCTTTCTTT. It translates to CASSLVQQGNTEAFF.

This clone was seen only once. J is TRBJ2-3 and V is TRBV7-9; D call uncertain. V was clipped by 5 bases and J by 8 bases, with 23 bases between them. Germline CDR1 and CDR2: SEHNR and FQNEAQ (reference sequence). The CDR3 spans 16 residues. CDR3 residues: CASSTQQRLVTRTQYF. CDR3 DNA sequence: TGTGCCAGCAGCACTCAACAAAGGCTAGTCACCCGTACGCAGTATTTT.

The CDR3 nucleotides are TGTGCCAGCGGGACAGGGGGAAACCAGCCCCAGCATTTT. This sequence encodes CASGTGGNQPQHF. The chain has TRBV6-6 and TRBJ1-5, with 11 positions matching TRBD1. Germline V lookup: CDR1 MNHNY, CDR2 SVGAGI (reference sequence). The CDR3 loop spans 13 amino acids. V lost 8 bases and J lost 7; bases outside the gene matches: 4.

About this clone: The DNA is omitted, as the CDR3 cannot be located on it reliably, and the CDR3 follows TCRdb's listing. The chain is built from TRBV11-2 and TRBJ2-5. Germline lookup yields CDR1 SGHAT and CDR2 FQNNGV. The CDR3 numbers 15 amino acids, ends counted. CDR3 sequence: CASSSSIWGQETQYF.

The chain is built from TRBV5-1 and TRBJ2-1; TRBD2 matches at 8 bases. This CDR3 region has 16 residues. CDR1 is SGHRS, CDR2 YFSETQ, per germline. Trimming removed 0 bases from V and 2 bases from J; junction bases left unmatched: 4. CDR3 residues: CASSLVTGGTYNEQFF. The DNA of the CDR3 is TGCGCCAGCAGCTTGGTTACGGGGGGGACCTACAATGAGCAGTTCTTC.

V is TRBV4-3 and J is TRBJ2-5; 8 bases map to TRBD2. The junction had 9 bases not matched to a gene; V was cut back by 4 bases and J by 2 bases. The CDR3 consists of 16 residues. Germline V gene sequence: CDR1 LGHNA, CDR2 YSLEER. CDR3 in amino acids: CASSPGVAGTQETQYF. DNA of the CDR3: TGCGCCAGCAGCCCCGGGGTAGCGGGGACACAAGAGACCCAGTACTTC.